One sample yielded the 20 T cell receptor beta chains listed below, sequenced in a study of beta chain features in type 1 diabetes. Expressed TCRB transcripts were sequenced, since all the RNA that had been isolated was reverse transcribed. Here immunoSEQ multiplex PCR was the method, and the copy in TCRdb shows in-frame clones only, minus some. The data show roughly 450,000 clones, around 10% seen once. Sequenced material: naive CD4+ T cells from blood. Every receptor here comes from a woman aged 18-29 years in good health.

The J gene is TRBJ2-2, the V gene TRBV18; D gene uncertain. There are 16 residues in the CDR3. Trimming took off 3 bases at V and 1 base at J, with 12 bases between the two ends. The germline V gene has CDR1 KGHSH and CDR2 LQKENI. CDR3 sequence: CASSPLLSENTGELFF. DNA of the CDR3: TGTGCCAGCTCACCCCTGTTGAGCGAGAACACCGGGGAGCTGTTTTTT.

This clone came up a few times. The chain recombines TRBV7-2 with TRBJ2-1; 10 bases align to TRBD2. Germline V CDR1 and CDR2: SGHTA, FQGNSA. Trimming cost V 7 bases and J 9 bases; bases outside gene matches: 9. The CDR3 covers 14 residues. CDR3 in DNA: TGTGCCAGCACCCCAGCGGGGGGGCCGGTTGAGCAGTTCTTC. This gives the protein CASTPAGGPVEQFF.

This clone was detected only a few times. The rearrangement uses TRBV10-3 and TRBJ1-1, with a weak D call TRBD1 (5 bases). CDR1 is ENHRY and CDR2 is SYGVKD in the germline V gene. This CDR3 has 12 amino acids. V lost 10 bases and J 1 base, leaving 10 bases between the germline ends. The CDR3 spells CATTTGNTEAFF. The CDR3 coding sequence is TGTGCCACCACCACAGGGAACACTGAAGCTTTCTTT.

The genes are TRBV20-1 and TRBJ1-1; D remains unclear. V shed 0 bases and J shed 3 bases, with 2 bases lying between them. The CDR3 is 11 amino acids. The germline gives CDR1 DFQATT, CDR2 SNEGSKA (reference sequence). CDR3 protein: CSARDYTEAFF. CDR3 nucleotides: TGCAGTGCTAGAGATTACACTGAAGCTTTCTTT.

The chain recombines TRBV6-5 with TRBJ2-2; TRBD1 aligns across 9 bases. Germline CDR1 and CDR2: MNHEY and SVGAGI. Trimming cost V 4 bases and J 9 bases; bases outside gene matches: 6. The CDR3 loop spans 14 amino acids. The CDR3 sequence: CASSWTGEERELFF. CDR3 nucleotides: TGTGCCAGCAGTTGGACAGGGGAGGAGAGGGAGCTGTTTTTT.

The V and J genes are TRBV29-1 and TRBJ1-4, with a weak D call TRBD1 (5 bases). Germline V gene sequence: CDR1 SQVTM, CDR2 ANQGSEA. This CDR3 is 11 amino acids long. The CDR3 coding sequence is TGCAGTGGCAGGGTTAATGAAAAACTGTTTTTT. This translates into CSGRVNEKLFF.

J is TRBJ1-5 and V is TRBV10-3; D is perhaps TRBD1 (6 bases). This CDR3 is 13 amino acids long. Germline CDR1 and CDR2: ENHRY and SYGVKD. V was shortened by 3 bases and J by 7 bases, with 10 bases between the two germline ends. The CDR3 is CAISEVGGQPQHF. CDR3 coding DNA: TGTGCCATCAGTGAAGTAGGGGGACAGCCCCAGCATTTT.

This clone was found many times. V and J are TRBV29-1 and TRBJ2-3, with D possibly being TRBD2 (6 bases). Germline V gene data show CDR1 as SQVTM and CDR2 as ANQGSEA. Trimming removed 7 bases at V and 1 base at J, with 18 bases between. The CDR3 runs 15 residues. CDR3 in DNA: TGCAGCGCTCAGGGACTTTCCACACGCACAGATACGCAGTATTTT. The encoded protein is CSAQGLSTRTDTQYF.

The chain joins TRBV7-9 to TRBJ2-3; perhaps TRBD2 as D (6 bases). The length of the CDR3 is 16 residues. CDR1 is SEHNR and CDR2 is FQNEAQ in the germline V gene (reference sequence). The V and J ends lost 5 bases and 0 bases respectively, with 15 bases between them. In DNA form, the CDR3 reads TGTGCCAGCAGCCAATTATCGGGGGTGAGCACAGATACGCAGTATTTT. This gives the protein CASSQLSGVSTDTQYF.

This clone was detected a few times. The rearrangement joins TRBV27 to TRBJ1-4; D unclear. The ends were cut back, 2 bases at V and 9 bases at J, with 13 bases in the middle. Germline CDR1 and CDR2: MNHEY and SMNVEV (reference sequence). The CDR3 consists of 14 residues. CDR3 loop: CASSLNSKVKKLFF. For the CDR3, the DNA is TGTGCCAGCAGTTTAAACAGTAAAGTGAAAAAACTGTTTTTT.

This clone was counted between two and nine times. The V gene is TRBV7-2, the J gene TRBJ2-5, with TRBD1 matching 9 bases. This CDR3 is built from 16 residues. V shed 0 bases and J 2 bases; nucleotides not matched to a gene: 4. CDR1 and CDR2 from the germline V gene are SGHTA and FQGNSA. CDR3 sequence reads: CASSLARDRAQETQYF. The CDR3 bases are TGTGCCAGCAGCTTAGCGAGGGACAGGGCGCAAGAGACCCAGTACTTC.

The chain recombines TRBV2 with TRBJ2-5; no clear D. This CDR3 has 12 residues. CDR1 is SNHLY, CDR2 FYNNEI, per germline. Trimming stripped 4 bases from V and 2 bases from J, with 5 bases between. This chain's CDR3 is CASSAGQETQYF. In DNA, the CDR3 is TGTGCCAGCAGTGCTGGGCAAGAGACCCAGTACTTC.

V and J are TRBV28 and TRBJ2-7; 9 bases line up with TRBD1. CDR3 length: 15 residues. Trimming removed 5 bases from V and 5 bases from J; junction bases left unmatched: 10. In germline, CDR1 is MDHEN, CDR2 SYDVKM. CDR3: CASSPNPGQGNEQYV. The CDR3 DNA follows: TGTGCCAGCAGTCCCAACCCAGGACAGGGGAACGAGCAGTACGTC.

The chain couples TRBV29-1 to TRBJ2-7; D may be TRBD1 (5 bases). Trimming took off 4 bases at V and 3 bases at J, with 7 bases between the two ends. The CDR3 sequence is 11 residues long. CDR1 and CDR2 (germline): SQVTM, ANQGSEA. The CDR3 nucleotides are TGCAGCGTTGGACAGCTCTACGAGCAGTACTTC. Its translation is CSVGQLYEQYF.

This chain links TRBV4-1 with TRBJ2-3, with TRBD1 matching over 10 bases. The V gene end was trimmed by 4 bases and the J gene end by 0 bases; junction bases not matched to a gene: 4. Germline V CDR1 and CDR2: MGHRA, YSYEKL. The CDR3 spans 16 residues. CDR3: CASSRKDRGSTDTQYF. For the CDR3, the DNA is TGCGCCAGCAGCCGTAAGGACAGGGGGAGCACAGATACGCAGTATTTT.

This clone was seen a handful of times. The rearrangement joins TRBV14 to TRBJ2-7, with D unclear. Germline V CDR1 and CDR2: SGHDN, FVKESK. Between the trimmed V and J ends, which lost 0 bases and 3 bases, there was a span of 15 bases. The CDR3 has 16 residues. This CDR3 reads CASSQDLGNLGYEQYF. CDR3 DNA: TGTGCCAGCAGCCAAGATCTGGGGAACTTGGGCTACGAGCAGTACTTC.

This clone was picked up a small number of times. The chain joins TRBV4-3 to TRBJ2-7; D is undetermined. Germline CDR1 reads LGHNA; CDR2 reads YSLEER. The ends were cut back, 1 base at V and 4 bases at J, with 14 bases in the middle. CDR3 length equals 15 residues. DNA for the CDR3: TGCGCCAGCAGCCAAGCATCCGCTAGATTATACGAGCAGTACTTC. It translates to CASSQASARLYEQYF.

This clone came up a few times. The CDR3 here is CASRPGQNTEAFF. The CDR3 nucleotides read TGCGCCAGCAGACCGGGACAGAACACTGAAGCTTTCTTT. The chain couples TRBV4-1 to TRBJ1-1, with D possibly TRBD1 on 6 matching bases. Trimming cost V 6 bases and J 1 base, with 9 bases left between them. This CDR3 comprises 13 residues. Germline values: CDR1 MGHRA, CDR2 YSYEKL.

This chain uses TRBV7-2 with TRBJ1-3; no clear D. The V end lost 8 bases, the J end lost 4 bases, and 9 bases lay between the germline ends. CDR1 SGHTA and CDR2 FQGNSA come from the germline V gene. CDR3 length: 12 residues. The CDR3 nucleotides are TGTGCCAGCTCAGCCCAGGGAAACACCATATATTTT. It codes for CASSAQGNTIYF. Full variable domain (outside the CDR3, taken from reference TRBV7-2 and TRBJ1-3): GAGVSQSPSNKVTEKGKDVELRCDPISGHTALYWYRQSLGQGLEFLIYFQGNSAPDKSGLPSDRFSAERTGGSVSTLTIQRTQQEDSAVYLCASSAQGNTIYFGEGSWLTVV.

V is TRBV11-2 and J is TRBJ2-1, with D perhaps matching TRBD2 (6 bases). V lost 7 bases, J lost 1 base, and 14 bases lay in between. Germline assignment: CDR1 SGHAT and CDR2 FQNNGV. This CDR3 is built from 15 residues. The CDR3 sequence is CASTDPRGSYNEQFF. The CDR3 region has the DNA TGTGCCAGCACCGATCCCCGGGGGTCCTACAATGAGCAGTTCTTC. Full variable domain (missing parts from reference TRBV11-2 and TRBJ2-1): EAGVAQSPRYKIIEKRQSVAFWCNPISGHATLYWYQQILGQGPKLLIQFQNNGVVDDSQLPKDRFSAERLKGVDSTLKIQPAKLEDSAVYLCASTDPRGSYNEQFFGPGTRLTVL.